A single sample is the source of the 4 T cell receptor beta chains below, sequenced in a study of neurological immune-mediated disorders. TCRdb re-called the 5' RACE reads through MiXCR, storing one row per CDR3 protein. The sample lists around 60,000 distinct CDR3 sequences; approximately 3.1% were seen once. Sequencing input: PBMCs. The receptors were sampled from a woman in her sixties or seventies with multiple sclerosis.

This clonotype was recorded at least ten times. The chain is built from TRBV12-3 or TRBV12-4 and TRBJ2-5; 9 nucleotides align to TRBD2. Trimming cost V 5 bases and J 5 bases; bases outside gene matches: 9. The CDR3 is 15 residues long. CDR3 sequence reads: CASSDSGGLGETQYF. In nucleotides, the CDR3 is TGTGCCAGCAGTGATAGCGGGGGCCTAGGGGAGACCCAGTACTTC.

This clonotype was picked up many times. The chain employs TRBV7-8 and TRBJ2-2; TRBD1 aligns across 7 bases. The CDR3 spans 15 residues. Trimming cost V 4 bases and J 1 base; bases outside gene matches: 3. CDR1 SGHVS and CDR2 FQNEAQ come from the germline V gene. The CDR3, as DNA: TGTGCCAGCAGCTCGCACAGGGGGAACACCGGGGAGCTGTTTTTT. Amino acids: CASSSHRGNTGELFF.

In its sample, this clonotype was seen many times. CDR3 bases: TGCGCCAGCAGCCTTGCAAGGGGCGCGATGGACACTGAAGCTTTCTTT. This sequence encodes CASSLARGAMDTEAFF. This rearrangement joins TRBV4-1 to TRBJ1-1; maybe TRBD1 (5 bases). The germline V gene has CDR1 MGHRA and CDR2 YSYEKL. Trimming pared 4 bases from V and 3 bases from J, leaving 18 bases between. The CDR3 consists of 16 residues.

This clonotype has at least ten counts. J is TRBJ2-1 and V is TRBV5-1, with D perhaps matching TRBD1 or TRBD2 (7 bases each). Trimming took 3 bases from V and 8 from J, leaving 21 bases between them. The length of the CDR3 is 16 residues. Germline loops: CDR1 SGHRS, CDR2 YFSETQ. In DNA, the CDR3 is TGCGCCAGCAGCTCAGGGGGGGCGTTTAGCCTCTATGAGCAGTTCTTC. The encoded protein is CASSSGGAFSLYEQFF.